This T cell receptor beta chain was observed in a study of regulatory T cells in long-lasting Graves disease. This CDR3 spans 13 amino acids. Germline CDR1 is MNHEY and CDR2 is SVGEGT. V lost 4 bases, J lost 5 bases, and 11 bases lay in between. Time point reported: newly diagnosed GD, antithyroid drugs for less than 3 months. Following extraction of RNA from PBMCs, that RNA was used to make the TCR library. Relying on iRepertoire HTBI primers and Arm-PCR of CDR3 regions, the team built TCR beta libraries. One entry per CDR3 protein results from TCRdb running MiXCR on the multiplex PCR reads. The data hold 350,000 to 500,000 distinct CDR3 sequences, with about 17% observed a single time. Separately, the same data were catalogued under a study of T cells in Graves' hyperthyroidism and ophthalmopathy. That paper states: The hyperthyroidism patients had all been newly diagnosed, and their disease duration was under 2 months. Their ages ranged from 18 to 65 years.

The receptor's source is a woman aged 30 to 39 with Graves disease. Here the sequenced sample was peripheral blood mononuclear cells (PBMCs), taken at new diagnosis, from a patient treated with antithyroid drugs. The J gene is TRBJ1-2, the V gene TRBV6-2 or TRBV6-3, with D hard to call. For the CDR3, the DNA is TGTGCCAGCAGTTTCGGACTACAGTATGGCTACACCTTC. Translation: CASSFGLQYGYTF.